This entry lists 19 T cell receptor beta chains sequenced from one sample in a study of neoadjuvant nivolumab and ipilimumab in lung cancer. TCRdb keeps only in-frame clones here, not all; method: immunoSEQ multiplex PCR. The top ten hold 5.5% to 7.5% of the sample, which has 24,000 or so clones, 65% to 85% seen once. This specimen was peripheral blood, taken before neoadjuvant nivolumab, alone or with ipilimumab. The receptor set was obtained from an adult with non-small cell lung cancer.

V gene TRBV7-6 combines with J gene TRBJ2-3; D not resolved. Germline assignment: CDR1 SGHVS and CDR2 FNYEAQ. This CDR3 region has 11 residues. V lost 5 bases and J 11 bases, leaving 11 bases between the germline ends. The CDR3 loop is CASSRATKQYF. The CDR3 DNA follows: TGTGCCAGCAGCCGGGCGACGAAGCAGTATTTT. Full variable domain (missing parts from reference TRBV7-6 and TRBJ2-3): GAGVSQSPRYKVTKRGQDVALRCDPISGHVSLYWYRQALGQGPEFLTYFNYEAQQDKSGLPNDRFSAERPEGSISTLTIQRTEQRDSAMYRCASSRATKQYFGPGTRLTVL.

The chain carries TRBV15 and TRBJ2-7; no clear D. The V end was cut by 0 bases, the J end by 2 bases, with 11 bases between. The germline gives CDR1 LNHNV, CDR2 YYDKDF (reference sequence). CDR3 length: 15 residues. The DNA for the CDR3 is TGTGCCACCAGCAGAGATCGTGGCAGAACCTACGAGCAGTACTTC. Translation gives CATSRDRGRTYEQYF.

The sample holds a few counts of this clone. The chain joins TRBV5-4 to TRBJ1-2; TRBD1 matches at 8 bases. The CDR3 extends over 14 amino acids. CDR1 is SGHNT and CDR2 is YYREEE in the germline V gene (reference sequence). The ends lost 6 bases at V and 6 bases at J; junction bases unmatched: 10. The CDR3 bases are TGTGCCAGCACCGGCAGGACAGGGTGGGATGGCTACACCTTC. Its translation is CASTGRTGWDGYTF.

This clone was seen only a few times. The rearrangement joins TRBV5-5 to TRBJ2-5; D unclear. The germline V and J ends were trimmed by 4 bases and 5 bases, with 6 bases remaining between them. The CDR3 runs 11 residues. Germline-derived CDR1 and CDR2 are SGHKS and YYEKEE (reference sequence). The CDR3 region has the DNA TGTGCCAGCAGCGAAACGGAGACCCAGTACTTC. It translates to CASSETETQYF.

The genes are TRBV5-1 and TRBJ2-1; D is undetermined. This CDR3 has 14 residues. The germline CDR1 and CDR2 sequences are SGHRS and YFSETQ. The ends were cut back, 4 bases at V and 5 bases at J, with 13 bases in the middle. This CDR3 is CASSETKGNNEQFF. DNA of the CDR3: TGCGCCAGCAGCGAGACAAAGGGCAACAATGAGCAGTTCTTC.

This clone was observed a handful of times. J is TRBJ2-6 and V is TRBV7-6, with 7 bases matching TRBD1. V lost 3 bases, J lost 0 bases, and 5 bases stayed unmatched. Germline V gene sequence: CDR1 SGHVS, CDR2 FNYEAQ. The CDR3 has 17 residues. CDR3 DNA: TGTGCCAGCAGCTTGCCGGGACAGATCTCTGGGGCCAACGTCCTGACTTTC. Its protein product is CASSLPGQISGANVLTF.

This rearrangement joins TRBV11-2 to TRBJ2-3, with 10 bases fitting TRBD1. The CDR3 sequence is 16 residues long. V gave up 6 bases and J gave up 5 bases; unmatched junction bases: 11. Germline assignment: CDR1 SGHAT and CDR2 FQNNGV. In DNA, the CDR3 is TGTGCCAGCAGACAACCCGGGACAGGGGTCGGAGATACGCAGTATTTT. It yields the protein CASRQPGTGVGDTQYF.

CDR3 region: CASSQRQGGYEQYF. In DNA form, the CDR3 reads TGTGCCAGCAGCCAAAGACAGGGAGGCTACGAGCAGTACTTC. The chain joins TRBV6-1 to TRBJ2-7; possible D gene TRBD1, 7 bases. The CDR3 sequence is 14 residues long. V was cut by 6 bases and J by 3 bases, with 15 bases left in between. CDR1 and CDR2 (germline): MNHNS, SASEGT.

The chain recombines TRBV2 with TRBJ2-1; 12 nucleotides line up with TRBD2. Looked up from germline, CDR1 is SNHLY and CDR2 is FYNNEI. There are 13 residues in the CDR3. V trimming: 6 bases; J trimming: 7 bases; junction bases outside the gene matches: 1. The CDR3 loop is CASSGTSGNEQFF. The DNA of the CDR3 is TGTGCCAGCAGCGGGACTAGCGGGAATGAGCAGTTCTTC.

The chain joins TRBV7-2 to TRBJ1-1; D not certain. CDR3 length equals 14 residues. V dropped 1 base and J dropped 2 bases, with 8 bases sitting between them. In germline, CDR1 is SGHTA, CDR2 FQGNSA. CDR3 sequence reads: CASSLVRANTEAFF. The CDR3 DNA reads TGTGCCAGCAGCTTAGTTCGGGCAAACACTGAAGCTTTCTTT.

V usage is TRBV11-3 and J usage is TRBJ2-5, with D perhaps given as TRBD1 or TRBD2 (5 bases each). Deletions cut 4 bases from V and 5 bases from J, with 11 bases between. This CDR3 has 13 residues. CDR1 SGHNT and CDR2 YENEEA come from the germline V gene. CDR3 in DNA: TGTGCCAGCAGCTCCGTTCGGGGCGAGACCCAGTACTTC. Amino acid sequence: CASSSVRGETQYF.

The chain recombines TRBV7-2 with TRBJ2-3; tentatively, D is TRBD2 (7 bases). With 4 bases removed from V and 3 bases from J, the gap between germline ends came to 11 bases. Germline loops: CDR1 SGHTA, CDR2 FQGNSA. This CDR3 has 14 amino acids. The chain's CDR3 is CASSWGGGTDTQYF. CDR3 DNA: TGTGCCAGCAGCTGGGGGGGCGGAACAGATACGCAGTATTTT.

The chain uses TRBV14 and TRBJ2-7; D not certain. Trimming stripped 1 base from V and 13 bases from J, with 11 bases between. The CDR3 has 11 amino acids. CDR1 is SGHDN, CDR2 FVKESK, per germline. The DNA of the CDR3 is TGTGCCAGCAGCCAAGGGTTGGCACAATACTTC. Amino acid sequence: CASSQGLAQYF.

This chain joins TRBV13 and TRBJ2-3; TRBD2 might be the D (6 bases). The V gene's germline CDR1 is PRHDT and CDR2 FYEKMQ (reference sequence). This CDR3 region has 16 residues. Trimming cost V 5 bases and J 2 bases, with 17 bases left between them. The CDR3: CASSLLGGATTDTQYF. For the CDR3, the DNA is TGTGCCAGCAGCCTCCTCGGCGGGGCGACCACAGATACGCAGTATTTT.

V usage is TRBV6-1 and J usage is TRBJ1-1; no reliable D call. V lost 8 bases to trimming and J lost 11 bases, with 15 bases between them. Per the germline V gene, CDR1 is MNHNS and CDR2 is SASEGT. The CDR3 is 11 amino acids. The CDR3 DNA reads TGTGCCAGCGTAAAGACCCTTCCCGCTTTCTTT. Its protein is CASVKTLPAFF.

The gene calls are TRBV27 and TRBJ2-1, with 11 bases matching TRBD2. The CDR3 has 18 residues. Germline CDR1 is MNHEY and CDR2 is SMNVEV (reference sequence). Unmatched junction bases numbered 17, after V lost 5 bases and J lost 8 bases. CDR3 protein: CASSPRPPLAGGGYEQFF. The CDR3 DNA reads TGTGCCAGCAGTCCCCGTCCGCCGCTAGCGGGGGGAGGTTATGAGCAGTTCTTC.

The V call is TRBV7-8, the J call TRBJ1-1; TRBD1 matches 7 bases. V trimming: 6 bases; J trimming: 1 base; junction bases outside the gene matches: 2. CDR1 is SGHVS and CDR2 is FQNEAQ in the germline V gene. The CDR3 has 13 residues. CDR3 protein: CASRRQGNTEAFF. The CDR3 coding sequence is TGTGCCAGCAGGAGACAGGGGAACACTGAAGCTTTCTTT.

Only a few counts were recorded for this clone. This chain uses TRBV6-4 with TRBJ1-1; D is unresolved. The germline V and J ends were trimmed by 2 bases and 1 base, with 5 bases remaining between them. This CDR3 has 13 residues. Germline-derived CDR1 and CDR2 are MRHNA and SNTAGT. The CDR3 DNA sequence: TGTGCCAGCAGTGACAATGGGAACACTGAAGCTTTCTTT. Translating gives CASSDNGNTEAFF.

This sequence joins TRBV16 and TRBJ2-7; TRBD1 is a possible D gene (6 bases). CDR1 is KGHSY and CDR2 is FQNENV in the germline V gene. Trimming removed 3 bases at V and 2 bases at J, with 11 bases between. This CDR3 contains 14 residues. The DNA of the CDR3 is TGTGCCAGCAGCCAGGTAAAGGGGGCCTACGAGCAGTACTTC. It specifies CASSQVKGAYEQYF.